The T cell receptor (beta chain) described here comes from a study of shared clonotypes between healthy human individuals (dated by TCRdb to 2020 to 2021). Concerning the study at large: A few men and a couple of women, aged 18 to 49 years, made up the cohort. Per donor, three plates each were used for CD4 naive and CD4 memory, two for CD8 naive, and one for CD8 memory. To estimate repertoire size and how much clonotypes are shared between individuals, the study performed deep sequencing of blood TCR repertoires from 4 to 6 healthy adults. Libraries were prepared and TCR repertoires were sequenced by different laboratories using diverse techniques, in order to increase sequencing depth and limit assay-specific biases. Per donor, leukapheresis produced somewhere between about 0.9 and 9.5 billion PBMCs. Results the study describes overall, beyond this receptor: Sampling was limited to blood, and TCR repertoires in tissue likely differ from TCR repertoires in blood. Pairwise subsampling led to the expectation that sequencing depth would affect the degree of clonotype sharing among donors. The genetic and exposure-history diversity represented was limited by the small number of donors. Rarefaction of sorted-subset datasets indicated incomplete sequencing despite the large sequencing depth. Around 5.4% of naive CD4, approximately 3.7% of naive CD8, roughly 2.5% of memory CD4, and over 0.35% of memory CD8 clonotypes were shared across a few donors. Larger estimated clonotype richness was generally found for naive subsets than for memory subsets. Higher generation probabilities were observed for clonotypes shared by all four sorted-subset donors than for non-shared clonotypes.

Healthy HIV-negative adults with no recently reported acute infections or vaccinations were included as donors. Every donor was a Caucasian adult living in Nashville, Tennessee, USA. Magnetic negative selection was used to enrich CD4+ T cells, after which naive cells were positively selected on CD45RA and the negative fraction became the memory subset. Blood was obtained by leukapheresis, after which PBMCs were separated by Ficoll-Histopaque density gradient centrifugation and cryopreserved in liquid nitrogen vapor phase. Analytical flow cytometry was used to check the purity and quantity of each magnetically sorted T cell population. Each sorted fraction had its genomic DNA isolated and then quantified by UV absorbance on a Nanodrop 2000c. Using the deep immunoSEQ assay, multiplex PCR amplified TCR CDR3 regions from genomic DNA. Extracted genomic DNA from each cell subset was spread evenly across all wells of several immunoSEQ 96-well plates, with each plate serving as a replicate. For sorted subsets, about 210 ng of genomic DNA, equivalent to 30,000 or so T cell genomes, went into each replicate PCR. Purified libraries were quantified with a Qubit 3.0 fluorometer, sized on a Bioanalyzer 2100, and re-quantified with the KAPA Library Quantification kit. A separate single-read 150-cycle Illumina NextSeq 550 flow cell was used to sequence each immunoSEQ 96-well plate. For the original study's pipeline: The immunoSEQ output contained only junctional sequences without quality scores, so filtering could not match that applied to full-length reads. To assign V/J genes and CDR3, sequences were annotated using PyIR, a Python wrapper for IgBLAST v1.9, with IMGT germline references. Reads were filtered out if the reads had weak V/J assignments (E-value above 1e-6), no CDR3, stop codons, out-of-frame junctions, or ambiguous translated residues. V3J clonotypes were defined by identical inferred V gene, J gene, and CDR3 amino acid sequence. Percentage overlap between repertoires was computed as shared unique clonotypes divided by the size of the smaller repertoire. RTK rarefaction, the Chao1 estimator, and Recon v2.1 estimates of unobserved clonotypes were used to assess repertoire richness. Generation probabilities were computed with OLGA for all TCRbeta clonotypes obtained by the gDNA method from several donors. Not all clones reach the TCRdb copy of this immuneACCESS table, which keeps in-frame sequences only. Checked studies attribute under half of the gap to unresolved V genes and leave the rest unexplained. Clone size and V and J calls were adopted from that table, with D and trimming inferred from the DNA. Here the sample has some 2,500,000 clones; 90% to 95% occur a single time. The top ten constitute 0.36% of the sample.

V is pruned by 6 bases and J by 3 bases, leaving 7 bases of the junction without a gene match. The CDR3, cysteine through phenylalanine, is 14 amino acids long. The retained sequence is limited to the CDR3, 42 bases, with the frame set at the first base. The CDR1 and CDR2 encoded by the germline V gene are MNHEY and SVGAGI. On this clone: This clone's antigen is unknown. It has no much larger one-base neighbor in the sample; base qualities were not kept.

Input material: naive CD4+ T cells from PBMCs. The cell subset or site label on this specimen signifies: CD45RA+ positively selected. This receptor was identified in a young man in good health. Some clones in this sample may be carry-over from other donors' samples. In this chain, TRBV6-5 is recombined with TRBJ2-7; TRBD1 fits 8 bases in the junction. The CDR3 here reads CASSRTQGVYEQYF. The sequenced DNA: TGTGCCAGCAGCCGGACACAGGGGGTCTACGAGCAGTACTTC.